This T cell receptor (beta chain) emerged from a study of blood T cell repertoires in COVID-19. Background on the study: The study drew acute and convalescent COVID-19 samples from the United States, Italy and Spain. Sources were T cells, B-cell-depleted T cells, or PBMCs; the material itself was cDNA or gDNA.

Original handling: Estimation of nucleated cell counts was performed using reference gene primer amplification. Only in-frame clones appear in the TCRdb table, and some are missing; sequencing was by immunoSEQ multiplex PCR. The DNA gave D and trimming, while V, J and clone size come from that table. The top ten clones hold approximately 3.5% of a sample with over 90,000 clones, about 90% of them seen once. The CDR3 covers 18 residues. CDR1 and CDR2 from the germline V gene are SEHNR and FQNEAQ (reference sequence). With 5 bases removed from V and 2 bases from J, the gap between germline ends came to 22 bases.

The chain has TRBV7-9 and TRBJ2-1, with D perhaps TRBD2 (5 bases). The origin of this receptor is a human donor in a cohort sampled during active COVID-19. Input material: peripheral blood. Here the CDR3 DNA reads TGTGCCAGCAGCGCCGAGGGAAACTACCGGGCCCCCTACAATGAGCAGTTCTTC. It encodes CASSAEGNYRAPYNEQFF. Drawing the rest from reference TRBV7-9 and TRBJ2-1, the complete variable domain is DTGVSQNPRHKITKRGQNVTFRCDPISEHNRLYWYRQTLGQGPEFLTYFQNEAQLEKSRLLSDRFSAERPKGSFSTLEIQRTEQGDSAMYLCASSAEGNYRAPYNEQFFGPGTRLTVL.